This T cell receptor (beta chain) comes out of a study of beta chain features in type 1 diabetes. This CDR3 contains 13 residues. Trimming removed 5 bases from V and 7 bases from J; junction bases left unmatched: 7. Germline-derived CDR1 and CDR2 are SGHAT and FQNNGV. What was sequenced were expressed TCRB transcripts, since all of the isolated RNA had been reverse transcribed. Here immunoSEQ multiplex PCR was the method, and the copy in TCRdb shows in-frame clones only, minus some. The table lists roughly 350,000 clones, approximately 9.9% of them singletons. J is TRBJ2-5 and V is TRBV11-2, with 7 nucleotides matching TRBD1. Material for sequencing was naive CD4+ T cells from blood. This receptor was obtained from a woman aged 30 to 39 in good health. The CDR3 protein is CASSTTGDGTQYF. The CDR3 DNA reads TGTGCCAGCAGCACTACAGGGGATGGGACCCAGTACTTC.